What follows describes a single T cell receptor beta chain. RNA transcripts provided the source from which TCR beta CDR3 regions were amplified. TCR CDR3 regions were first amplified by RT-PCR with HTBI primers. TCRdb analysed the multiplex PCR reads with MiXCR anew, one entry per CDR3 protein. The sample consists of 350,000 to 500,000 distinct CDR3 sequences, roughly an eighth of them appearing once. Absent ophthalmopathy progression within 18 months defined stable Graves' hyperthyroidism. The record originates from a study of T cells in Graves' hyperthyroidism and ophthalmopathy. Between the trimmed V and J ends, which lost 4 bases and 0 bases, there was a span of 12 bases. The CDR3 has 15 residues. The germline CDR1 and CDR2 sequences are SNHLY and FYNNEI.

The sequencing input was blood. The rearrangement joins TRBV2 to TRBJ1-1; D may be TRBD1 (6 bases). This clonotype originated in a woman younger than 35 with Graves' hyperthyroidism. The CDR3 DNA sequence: TGTGCCAGCAGTGCCTCGAGGGGGTTGAACACTGAAGCTTTCTTT. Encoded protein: CASSASRGLNTEAFF. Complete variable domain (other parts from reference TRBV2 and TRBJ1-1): EPEVTQTPSHQVTQMGQEVILRCVPISNHLYFYWYRQILGQKVEFLVSFYNNEISEKSEIFDDQFSVERPDGSNFTLKIRSTKLEDSAMYFCASSASRGLNTEAFFGQGTRLTVV.